This is a list of T cell receptor beta chains from one sample in a study of cytomegalovirus exposure and HLA in healthy donors. Some clones are missing from TCRdb's copy, which holds only in-frame ones; the method was immunoSEQ multiplex PCR. The table lists roughly 130,000 clones, about 80% of them singletons. The sequenced sample was PBMCs. All receptors come from a woman aged 40 to 55 in good health and CMV-seronegative. CDR3s include the opening cysteine and the closing phenylalanine or tryptophan. D genes are given only for firm matches. Only part of the rows carry a size: once, few, many, or a class if the clone is expanded.

clone_size j_call d_call v_call cdr3_aa cdr3_nt
NA TRBJ2-7 TRBD2 TRBV7-6 CASSPSGTSSYEQYF TGTGCCAGCAGCCCTAGCGGGACGAGCTCCTACGAGCAGTACTTC
NA TRBJ1-6 NA TRBV19 CASSIEPKGSSPLHF TGTGCCAGTAGTATAGAGCCCAAAGGGAGCTCACCCCTCCACTTT
NA TRBJ2-7 NA TRBV15 CATSIGRDSGSYEQYF TGTGCCACCAGCATAGGGCGGGACAGTGGTTCCTACGAGCAGTACTTC
NA TRBJ2-1 NA TRBV6-1 CASRLDSTTYNEQFF TGTGCCAGCAGGTTAGACAGTACCACCTACAATGAGCAGTTCTTC
few TRBJ1-1 NA TRBV27 CASSSGGGRVRAFF TGTGCCAGCAGTTCCGGCGGGGGGCGCGTAAGGGCTTTCTTT
once TRBJ1-1 TRBD1 TRBV11-2 CASSLERDREAFF TGTGCCAGCAGCTTAGAGCGGGACAGGGAAGCTTTCTTT
NA TRBJ1-1 NA TRBV7-9 CASSPNRNEAFF TGTGCCAGCAGCCCTAACAGAAATGAAGCTTTCTTT
NA TRBJ2-6 TRBD2 TRBV9 CASNPDGRRGSGANVLTF TGTGCCAGCAACCCGGACGGGAGGAGGGGCTCTGGGGCCAACGTCCTGACTTTC
once TRBJ1-2 NA TRBV28 CASSPQAAYGYTF TGTGCCAGCAGTCCCCAGGCAGCCTATGGCTACACCTTC
NA TRBJ1-6 NA TRBV28 CASSSPGGPSSPLHF TGTGCCAGCAGTTCCCCGGGGGGTCCGAGTTCACCCCTCCACTTT
once TRBJ1-1 TRBD1 TRBV7-2 CASSFTGAGEAFF TGTGCCAGCAGCTTCACAGGGGCGGGTGAAGCTTTCTTT
NA TRBJ2-7 NA TRBV12-5 CASGLVGWTADSYEQYF TGTGCTAGTGGTTTGGTAGGGTGGACAGCCGACTCCTACGAGCAGTACTTC
NA TRBJ1-2 NA TRBV4-1 CASSQGNNGYTF TGCGCCAGCAGCCAAGGTAACAATGGCTACACCTTC
NA TRBJ2-7 TRBD2 TRBV4-1 CASSQDERLAGVYEQYF TGCGCCAGCAGCCAAGATGAGAGGCTAGCGGGTGTCTACGAGCAGTACTTC
NA TRBJ1-1 TRBD1 TRBV27 CASSLSGQGYTEAFF TGTGCCAGCAGTTTATCGGGACAGGGGTACACTGAAGCTTTCTTT
NA TRBJ2-2 NA TRBV7-8 CASSKSPGTGELFF TGTGCCAGCAGCAAGAGCCCCGGCACCGGGGAGCTGTTTTTT
once TRBJ2-7 TRBD2 TRBV28 CASSSTRGLAGRSYEQYF TGTGCCAGCAGTTCCACTCGGGGACTAGCGGGGCGCTCCTACGAGCAGTACTTC
NA TRBJ1-5 TRBD1 TRBV6-5 CASRRTGVSNQPQHF TGTGCCAGCAGGAGGACAGGGGTTAGCAATCAGCCCCAGCATTTT
NA TRBJ2-7 NA TRBV9 CASSGGEGGEQYF TGTGCCAGCAGCGGCGGAGAGGGTGGGGAGCAGTACTTC
NA TRBJ1-5 TRBD1 TRBV5-6 CASSLRGQGPGNQPQHF TGTGCCAGCAGCTTGAGGGGACAGGGACCAGGCAATCAGCCCCAGCATTTT
NA TRBJ2-5 TRBD1 TRBV7-8 CASSLARWQGATQYF TGTGCCAGCAGCTTAGCGAGGTGGCAGGGGGCGACCCAGTACTTC
NA TRBJ1-1 TRBD1 TRBV15 CATSRTRADRGRTEAFF TGTGCCACCAGCAGGACACGCGCGGACAGGGGGAGGACTGAAGCTTTCTTT
NA TRBJ2-3 TRBD2 TRBV4-2 CASSQGGGGMVDTQYF TGTGCCAGCAGCCAGGGAGGCGGGGGTATGGTAGATACGCAGTATTTT
NA TRBJ1-2 NA TRBV7-9 CASSPTKGDGYTF TGTGCCAGCAGCCCAACCAAGGGGGATGGCTACACCTTC
NA TRBJ1-4 NA TRBV28 CASSIRGLEKLFF TGTGCCAGCAGTATAAGGGGTTTAGAAAAACTGTTTTTT
NA TRBJ1-1 NA TRBV7-6 CASSLTGTPNTEAFF TGTGCCAGCAGCTTGACCGGGACACCTAACACTGAAGCTTTCTTT
few TRBJ1-5 TRBD1 TRBV7-2 CASTQTGQPQHF TGTGCCAGCACCCAGACAGGGCAGCCCCAGCATTTT
few TRBJ2-7 TRBD2 TRBV14 CASSQQIAGPLEQYF TGTGCCAGCAGCCAGCAAATAGCGGGCCCTCTCGAGCAGTACTTC
NA TRBJ2-2 TRBD2 TRBV4-2 CASSLNAGLAERQLFF TGTGCCAGCAGCCTTAACGCTGGCCTAGCGGAGAGGCAGCTGTTTTTT
NA TRBJ2-7 NA TRBV6-5 CASSYHRDSYEQYF TGTGCCAGCAGTTACCACAGGGATTCGTACGAGCAGTACTTC
NA TRBJ1-2 NA TRBV9 CASSVDSRPGGYTF TGTGCCAGCAGCGTAGATTCCCGCCCGGGGGGCTACACCTTC
NA TRBJ1-1 NA TRBV10-1 CASRTPTLGGNTEAFF TGCGCCAGCAGGACACCCACGTTGGGGGGGAACACTGAAGCTTTCTTT
once TRBJ2-1 TRBD1 TRBV5-1 CASSYYPGQENEQFF TGCGCCAGCAGCTACTACCCAGGACAGGAGAATGAGCAGTTCTTC
NA TRBJ1-5 NA TRBV7-9 CASSPNRDSNQPQHF TGTGCCAGCAGCCCGAACAGAGATAGCAATCAGCCCCAGCATTTT
NA TRBJ1-5 NA TRBV27 CASSLRGTQPQHF TGTGCCAGCAGTTTAAGGGGTACTCAGCCCCAGCATTTT
NA TRBJ2-3 TRBD2 TRBV4-3 CASSQEGRALASTDTQYF TGCGCCAGCAGCCAAGAAGGGAGGGCTTTAGCTAGCACAGATACGCAGTATTTT
NA TRBJ2-5 NA TRBV12-5 CASGLSPIETQYF TGTGCTAGTGGTTTATCTCCTATAGAGACCCAGTACTTC
NA TRBJ1-1 NA TRBV2 CASRETRDTEAFF TGTGCCAGCAGGGAGACCCGGGACACTGAAGCTTTCTTT
NA TRBJ1-1 TRBD1 TRBV6-6 CASSALGQGNTEAFF TGTGCCAGCAGCGCCTTGGGACAGGGGAACACTGAAGCTTTCTTT
NA TRBJ2-2 NA TRBV5-6 CASSDPGARDTGELFF TGTGCCAGCAGCGACCCAGGGGCTCGGGACACCGGGGAGCTGTTTTTT
NA TRBJ2-3 TRBD2 TRBV6-5 CASSPTSGGDTQYF TGTGCCAGCAGTCCGACTAGCGGGGGTGATACGCAGTATTTT
once TRBJ1-1 NA TRBV7-9 CASSLVGGGLDEAFF TGTGCCAGCAGCCTCGTCGGGGGGGGTCTGGATGAAGCTTTCTTT
NA TRBJ1-2 TRBD1 TRBV29-1 CSVEVTGRDGYTF TGCAGCGTTGAGGTGACAGGGAGAGATGGCTACACCTTC